Here is one T cell receptor (beta chain) with its context. Antigen: not known. This record comes from a study of T cell responses to AZD1222 COVID-19 vaccine. Study information: Second-dose schedules of about 4 or about 12 weeks were combined.

Method: immunoSEQ multiplex PCR; TCRdb's copy keeps in-frame clones and lacks some. The sample has some 140,000 clones; about 87% are singletons. This CDR3 region has 16 residues. Germline lookup yields CDR1 MNHEY and CDR2 SMNVEV (reference sequence). The V gene end was trimmed by 6 bases and the J gene end by 9 bases; junction bases not matched to a gene: 13. Study results and caveats: With dominance at 160-218 and 743-854, vaccine-associated CD4 TCRs spanned spike. Nearly half of spike-specific TCRs reportedly go after variant regions that carry no mutations. A mostly white British donor set with more females was recruited, and clonal diversity was possibly underestimated.

This chain uses TRBV27 with TRBJ2-1; 11 bases fit TRBD2. The sample in question was peripheral blood, obtained on day 0 of AZD1222 vaccination. The sequence was collected from an adult in good health. CDR3 residues: CASRVGRLAGIGEQFF. In nucleotides, the CDR3 is TGTGCCAGCAGGGTAGGCCGACTAGCGGGAATAGGTGAGCAGTTCTTC.